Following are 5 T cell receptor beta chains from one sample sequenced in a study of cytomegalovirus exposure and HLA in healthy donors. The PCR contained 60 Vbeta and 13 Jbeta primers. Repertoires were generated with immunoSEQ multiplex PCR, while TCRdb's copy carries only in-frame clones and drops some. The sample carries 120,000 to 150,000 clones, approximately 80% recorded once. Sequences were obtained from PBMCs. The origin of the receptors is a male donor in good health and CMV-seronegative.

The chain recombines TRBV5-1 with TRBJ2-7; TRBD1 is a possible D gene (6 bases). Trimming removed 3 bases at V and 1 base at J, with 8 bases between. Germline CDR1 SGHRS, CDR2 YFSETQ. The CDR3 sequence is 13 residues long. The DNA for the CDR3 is TGCGCCAGCAGCTGGGACATTTCCTACGAGCAGTACTTC. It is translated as CASSWDISYEQYF.

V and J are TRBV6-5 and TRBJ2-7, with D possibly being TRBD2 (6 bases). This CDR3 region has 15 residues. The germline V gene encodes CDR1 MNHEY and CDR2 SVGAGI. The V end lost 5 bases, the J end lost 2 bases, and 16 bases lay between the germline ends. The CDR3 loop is CASSRTGDSPYEQYF. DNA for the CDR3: TGTGCCAGCAGTCGCACCGGGGACTCCCCCTACGAGCAGTACTTC.

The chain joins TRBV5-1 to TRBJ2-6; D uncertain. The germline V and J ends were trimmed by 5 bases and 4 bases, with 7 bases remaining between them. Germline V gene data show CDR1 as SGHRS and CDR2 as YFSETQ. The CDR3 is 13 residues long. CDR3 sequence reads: CASRPVGANVLTF. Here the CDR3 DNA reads TGCGCCAGCAGACCAGTGGGGGCCAACGTCCTGACTTTC.

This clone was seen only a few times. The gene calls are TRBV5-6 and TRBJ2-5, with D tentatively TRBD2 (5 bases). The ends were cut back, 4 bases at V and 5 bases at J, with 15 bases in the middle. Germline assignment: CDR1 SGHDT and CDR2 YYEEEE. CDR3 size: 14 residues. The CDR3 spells CASSAALTGETQYF. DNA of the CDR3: TGTGCCAGCAGCGCGGCCCTGACGGGGGAGACCCAGTACTTC.

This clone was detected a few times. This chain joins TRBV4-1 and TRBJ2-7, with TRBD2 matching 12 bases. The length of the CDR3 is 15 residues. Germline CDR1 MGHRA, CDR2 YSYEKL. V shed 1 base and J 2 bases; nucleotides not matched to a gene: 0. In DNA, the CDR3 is TGCGCCAGCAGCCAAGGACTAGCGGGAGCCTACGAGCAGTACTTC. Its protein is CASSQGLAGAYEQYF.